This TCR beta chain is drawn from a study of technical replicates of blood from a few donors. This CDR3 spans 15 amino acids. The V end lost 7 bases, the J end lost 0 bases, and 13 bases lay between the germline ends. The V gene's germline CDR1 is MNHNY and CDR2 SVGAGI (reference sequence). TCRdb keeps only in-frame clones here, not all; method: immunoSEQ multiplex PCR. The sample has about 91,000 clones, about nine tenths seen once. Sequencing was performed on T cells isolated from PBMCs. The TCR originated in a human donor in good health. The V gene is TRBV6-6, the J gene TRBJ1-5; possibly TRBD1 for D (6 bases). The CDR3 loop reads CASTRTENSNQPQHF. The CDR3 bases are TGTGCCAGCACCAGGACAGAAAATAGCAATCAGCCCCAGCATTTT.